This passage covers 23 T cell receptor beta chains from one sample sequenced in a study of tumour-infiltrating T cells in Burkitt lymphoma. Repertoires were generated with immunoSEQ multiplex PCR, while TCRdb's copy carries only in-frame clones and drops some. The sample shows 2,600 or so clones, approximately 25% of them seen only once. Material: tumor tissue from a relapse. Receptors were obtained from a human donor with relapsed Burkitt lymphoma. Some clones in this sample may be carry-over from other donors' samples.

The table lists this clone with a few counts. The rearrangement links TRBV5-1 to TRBJ2-5; 7 bases align to TRBD2. The CDR3 runs 16 residues. The ends lost 5 bases at V and 1 base at J; junction bases unmatched: 11. The germline V gene encodes CDR1 SGHRS and CDR2 YFSETQ. In nucleotides, the CDR3 is TGCGCCAGCAGAGGCAGGGAGGGTAAACTCCAAGAGACCCAGTACTTC. Residues: CASRGREGKLQETQYF.

Worth noting for this clone: One end of the junction does not line up with germline, which may come from a read error. The rearrangement links TRBV6-6 to TRBJ1-1, with D uncertain. Germline V lookup: CDR1 MNHNY, CDR2 SVGAGI (reference sequence). CDR3 size: 14 residues. CDR3 bases: TGTACCAGCAGTTACGGGCCAGCGAACACTGAAGCTTTCTTT. Translation gives CTSSYGPANTEAFF.

The chain recombines TRBV4-1 with TRBJ2-5; D is perhaps TRBD1 (5 bases). V was cut by 0 bases and J by 5 bases, with 10 bases left in between. CDR3 size: 14 residues. Germline V gene data show CDR1 as MGHRA and CDR2 as YSYEKL. CDR3 region: CASSQDQSGETQYF. CDR3 DNA sequence: TGCGCCAGCAGCCAAGATCAGTCAGGGGAGACCCAGTACTTC.

The rearrangement links TRBV4-1 to TRBJ2-3, with 7 bases fitting TRBD2. The J segment lost 2 bases and the V segment lost 3 bases, leaving 11 bases of the junction unmatched. CDR3 length: 17 amino acids. Looked up from germline, CDR1 is MGHRA and CDR2 is YSYEKL. The CDR3 bases are TGCGCCAGCAGCCATGGTGACGGGGGGACCACCACAGATACGCAGTATTTT. It is translated as CASSHGDGGTTTDTQYF.

This clone was seen a few times. The chain has TRBV6-5 and TRBJ1-2; tentatively, D is TRBD1 (6 bases). Germline CDR1 reads MNHEY; CDR2 reads SVGAGI. The CDR3 spans 13 residues. The V and J ends lost 7 bases and 11 bases respectively, with 20 bases between them. The CDR3 here is CASKKRGALGYTF. The CDR3 nucleotides are TGTGCCAGCAAGAAGCGGGGGGCTTTGGGGTACACCTTC.

V gene TRBV5-1 combines with J gene TRBJ1-6, with D hard to call. Germline V gene lookup returns CDR1 SGHRS and CDR2 YFSETQ. The CDR3 sequence is 17 residues long. With 2 bases removed from V and 6 bases from J, the gap between germline ends came to 18 bases. DNA for the CDR3: TGCGCCAGCAGCTTCGGTAGAGTTGCCAGGTTTAATTCACCCCTCCACTTT. This encodes CASSFGRVARFNSPLHF.

J is TRBJ1-1 and V is TRBV29-1; D is ambiguous. The CDR3 covers 12 residues. The ends were cut back, 4 bases at V and 6 bases at J, with 12 bases in the middle. Germline-derived CDR1 and CDR2 are SQVTM and ANQGSEA. This CDR3 reads CSVALPSAEAFF. CDR3 nucleotides: TGCAGCGTTGCACTCCCAAGTGCTGAAGCTTTCTTT.

This chain uses TRBV7-2 with TRBJ2-5, with D possibly TRBD2 on 6 matching bases. The germline V gene encodes CDR1 SGHTA and CDR2 FQGNSA. This CDR3 has 16 amino acids. The V gene lost 1 base and the J gene lost 4 bases, with 16 bases spanning the gap. The CDR3 reads CASSLGGGSGLETQYF. The CDR3 coding sequence is TGTGCCAGCAGCTTAGGAGGTGGGAGCGGGTTAGAGACCCAGTACTTC.

This clone was recorded once. V gene TRBV30 combines with J gene TRBJ1-1, with D hard to call. V was trimmed by 4 bases and J by 0 bases, leaving 9 bases between them. Germline V lookup: CDR1 GTSNPN, CDR2 SVGIG (reference sequence). The CDR3 runs to 13 residues. CDR3 region: CAWMTLMNTEAFF. DNA of the CDR3: TGTGCCTGGATGACATTAATGAACACTGAAGCTTTCTTT.

The DNA of the CDR3 is TGTGCCAGCAGCCGGACCCTGAACACTGAAGCTTTCTTT. Protein: CASSRTLNTEAFF. This chain links TRBV2 with TRBJ1-1; D gene uncertain. Between the trimmed V and J ends, which lost 6 bases and 0 bases, there was a span of 8 bases. This CDR3 comprises 13 residues. Germline values: CDR1 SNHLY, CDR2 FYNNEI.

The chain joins TRBV9 to TRBJ2-1; no clear D gene. The ends were cut back, 3 bases at V and 0 bases at J, with 7 bases in the middle. The germline V gene has CDR1 SGDLS and CDR2 YYNGEE. CDR3 size: 14 residues. The CDR3 loop reads CASSALSSYNEQFF. In DNA, the CDR3 is TGTGCCAGCAGCGCCCTAAGCTCCTACAATGAGCAGTTCTTC.

The gene calls are TRBV18 and TRBJ1-5; no clear D gene. Germline-derived CDR1 and CDR2 are KGHSH and LQKENI. The CDR3 sequence is 15 residues long. The V end was cut by 6 bases, the J end by 1 base, with 13 bases between. CDR3 sequence: CASSPSRGSNQPQHF. CDR3 DNA sequence: TGTGCCAGCTCGCCATCGAGAGGGAGCAATCAGCCCCAGCATTTT.

V is TRBV5-1 and J is TRBJ1-6; D is perhaps TRBD1 (5 bases). This CDR3 contains 15 residues. Germline V lookup: CDR1 SGHRS, CDR2 YFSETQ. V was trimmed by 3 bases and J by 4 bases, leaving 11 bases between them. The CDR3 bases are TGCGCCAGCAGCTCTGGACAATTATATAATTCACCCCTCCACTTT. This encodes CASSSGQLYNSPLHF.

The CDR3 loop reads CASSSDIVRTPNTGELFF. Written as DNA, the CDR3 is TGTGCCAGCAGTTCCGACATCGTTCGAACACCGAACACCGGGGAGCTGTTTTTT. V is TRBV5-4 and J is TRBJ2-2; D ambiguous. Germline assignment: CDR1 SGHNT and CDR2 YYREEE (reference sequence). V was clipped by 5 bases and J by 0 bases, with 20 bases between them. The CDR3 length is 18 residues. Full variable domain (missing parts from reference TRBV5-4 and TRBJ2-2): ETGVTQSPTHLIKTRGQQVTLRCSSQSGHNTVSWYQQALGQGPQFIFQYYREEENGRGNFPPRFSGLQFPNYSSELNVNALELDDSALYLCASSSDIVRTPNTGELFFGEGSRLTVL.

This clone was seen just once. The chain couples TRBV10-3 to TRBJ2-7, with D perhaps TRBD2 (7 bases). CDR3 length equals 16 residues. Trimming pared 0 bases from V and 2 bases from J, leaving 14 bases between. Germline values: CDR1 ENHRY, CDR2 SYGVKD. CDR3 residues: CAISESAGALTYEQYF. The CDR3 region has the DNA TGTGCCATCAGTGAGTCGGCGGGGGCTCTTACCTACGAGCAGTACTTC.

CDR3 sequence: CASSVDAGGSTDTQYF. In DNA form, the CDR3 reads TGTGCCAGCAGCGTAGATGCGGGGGGGAGCACAGATACGCAGTATTTT. J is TRBJ2-3 and V is TRBV9, with 9 bases that match TRBD2. V dropped 0 bases and J dropped 0; count of bases not matched to a gene: 2. This CDR3 has 16 residues. Per germline, CDR1 SGDLS and CDR2 YYNGEE.

The chain uses TRBV7-8 and TRBJ2-3; D is unresolved. V lost 3 bases, J lost 1 base, and 5 bases lay in between. Germline CDR1 is SGHVS and CDR2 is FQNEAQ. The CDR3 sequence is 13 residues long. For the CDR3, the DNA is TGTGCCAGCAGCTTGGGTGGCACAGATACGCAGTATTTT. As protein: CASSLGGTDTQYF. Full variable domain (rest looked up from reference TRBV7-8 and TRBJ2-3): GAGVSQSPRYKVAKRGQDVALRCDPISGHVSLFWYQQALGQGPEFLTYFQNEAQLDKSGLPSDRFFAERPEGSVSTLKIQRTQQEDSAVYLCASSLGGTDTQYFGPGTRLTVL.

This sequence joins TRBV6-5 and TRBJ1-1; the D is unclear. Germline values: CDR1 MNHEY, CDR2 SVGAGI. The CDR3 has 15 amino acids. V shed 2 bases and J shed 4 bases, with 14 bases lying between them. In DNA, the CDR3 is TGTGCCAGCAGTTACCTAGGGAGTTTGGGCACTGAAGCTTTCTTT. It yields the protein CASSYLGSLGTEAFF.

The chain employs TRBV27 and TRBJ2-5; TRBD1 or TRBD2 may be the D gene (5 bases each). V lost 8 bases and J lost 4, with 5 bases in between. The germline V gene has CDR1 MNHEY and CDR2 SMNVEV (reference sequence). The CDR3 runs 10 residues. The CDR3 protein is CASGGETQYF. The CDR3 region has the DNA TGTGCCAGCGGGGGAGAGACCCAGTACTTC.

V gene TRBV29-1 combines with J gene TRBJ2-7; no clear D. Germline CDR1 is SQVTM and CDR2 is ANQGSEA. The CDR3 has 14 amino acids. Trimming took off 3 bases at V and 4 bases at J, with 16 bases between the two ends. CDR3: CSVELSPRWYEQYF. CDR3 nucleotides: TGCAGCGTTGAGTTGTCTCCACGGTGGTACGAGCAGTACTTC.

This clone has just a few counts. The V call is TRBV10-3, the J call TRBJ2-5, with D possibly TRBD2 on 7 matching bases. CDR3 length: 12 residues. CDR1 ENHRY and CDR2 SYGVKD come from the germline V gene. The V end lost 4 bases, the J end lost 5 bases, and 8 bases lay between the germline ends. The CDR3, as DNA: TGTGCCATCAGTGGCGGGGGCGAGACCCAGTACTTC. Protein product: CAISGGGETQYF.

This clone was found a few times. The chain is built from TRBV5-6 and TRBJ2-7; the D is unclear. The germline V gene has CDR1 SGHDT and CDR2 YYEEEE. V lost 4 bases and J 0 bases, leaving 14 bases between the germline ends. The CDR3 contains 15 residues. In DNA, the CDR3 is TGTGCCAGCAGCCCCGAACCACAGAGCTCCTACGAGCAGTACTTC. This gives the protein CASSPEPQSSYEQYF.

The chain recombines TRBV13 with TRBJ2-7, with D hard to call. Germline lookup yields CDR1 PRHDT and CDR2 FYEKMQ (reference sequence). This CDR3 region has 11 residues. The V gene lost 5 bases and the J gene lost 0 bases, with 2 bases spanning the gap. The CDR3 DNA is TGTGCCAGCAGCCTCTCCTACGAGCAGTACTTC. Its translation is CASSLSYEQYF. The full variable domain, completed using reference TRBV13 and TRBJ2-7, is AAGVIQSPRHLIKEKRETATLKCYPIPRHDTVYWYQQGPGQDPQFLISFYEKMQSDKGSIPDRFSAQQFSDYHSELNMSSLELGDSALYFCASSLSYEQYFGPGTRLTVT.